This T cell receptor (beta chain) is drawn from a study of blood T cell repertoires in COVID-19. Overall study context: The United States, Italy and Spain supplied acute and convalescent COVID-19 samples.

Under the authors' procedure: Quantification of nucleated cells was approximated via reference gene primer amplification. Produced via immunoSEQ multiplex PCR; TCRdb's table is partial and in-frame only. V and J calls and clone size are as listed in that table; D and trimming were resolved from the DNA. The sample carries some 230,000 clones, approximately 82% recorded once. The germline V gene has CDR1 LNHDA and CDR2 SQIVND (reference sequence). The CDR3 has 15 residues. With V trimmed by 6 bases and J by 4 bases, 5 bases remained unmatched. Symptom resolution, clearance, or two negative PCRs marked donors in Cohort 3 as recovered.

The chain combines TRBV19 with TRBJ1-5, with 11 bases fitting TRBD1. The TCR was taken from a man between 35 and 55 years old who had recovered from COVID-19. The source material was PBMCs or T cells enriched from blood (not recorded which). CDR3 residues: CASSTGQGANQPQHF. In nucleotides, the CDR3 is TGTGCCAGTAGCACCGGACAGGGGGCTAATCAGCCCCAGCATTTT.